These 30 T cell receptor beta chains share one sample of origin, sequenced in a study of cytomegalovirus exposure and HLA in healthy donors. The PCR made use of 60 Vbeta and 13 Jbeta primers. Profiling relied on immunoSEQ multiplex PCR, and the TCRdb table lists in-frame clones only, not all of them. Seen here are fewer than 250,000 clones, about four fifths observed once, and the top ten hold 13% to 15%. The sample taken for sequencing was PBMCs. The receptors derive from a woman under 40 in good health and CMV-seropositive.

The V call is TRBV30, the J call TRBJ1-3; D is perhaps TRBD1 (6 bases). CDR1 and CDR2 from the germline V gene are GTSNPN and SVGIG (reference sequence). V lost 2 bases and J lost 0, with 20 bases in between. CDR3 length equals 18 residues. In DNA form, the CDR3 reads TGTGCCTGGAGTCCATGGGGGGGCCGAAAGAGCTCTGGAAACACCATATATTTT. Its translation: CAWSPWGGRKSSGNTIYF. The whole variable domain, remainder taken from reference TRBV30 and TRBJ1-3, is SQTIHQWPATLVQPVGSPLSLECTVEGTSNPNLYWYRQAAGRGLQLLFYSVGIGQISSEVPQNLSASRPQDRQFILSSKKLLLSDSGFYLCAWSPWGGRKSSGNTIYFGEGSWLTVV.

The J gene is TRBJ2-1, the V gene TRBV5-6; 11 nucleotides line up with TRBD2. The CDR3 covers 18 residues. The germline gives CDR1 SGHDT, CDR2 YYEEEE. J gave up 6 bases and V 2 bases, and 13 bases lay outside the gene matches. The CDR3 loop is CASSFLRLAGHQANEQFF. CDR3 coding DNA: TGTGCCAGCAGCTTCCTTCGACTAGCGGGGCATCAGGCCAATGAGCAGTTCTTC.

The chain carries TRBV29-1 and TRBJ2-7, with 9 bases matching TRBD1. The germline V gene has CDR1 SQVTM and CDR2 ANQGSEA. V shed 7 bases, J shed 4 bases, and the junction held 8 bases outside the gene matches. CDR3 size: 13 residues. In nucleotides, the CDR3 is TGCAGCGCGGGACAGGGATGGAATTACGAGCAGTACTTC. Residues: CSAGQGWNYEQYF.

This chain links TRBV30 with TRBJ2-2, with D tentatively TRBD1 (6 bases). The CDR3 has 14 residues. V was trimmed by 4 bases and J by 5 bases, leaving 14 bases between them. Germline V gene data show CDR1 as GTSNPN and CDR2 as SVGIG (reference sequence). The CDR3 bases are TGTGCCTGGACTCATTACAGGGCTACCGGGGAGCTGTTTTTT. The encoded protein is CAWTHYRATGELFF.

The CDR3 coding sequence is TGTGCCAGCAGTGGGGGCGTCGAAATTTCACCCCTCCACTTT. Its protein product is CASSGGVEISPLHF. The rearrangement uses TRBV28 and TRBJ1-6; TRBD1 might be the D (6 bases). Germline V gene sequence: CDR1 MDHEN, CDR2 SYDVKM. V was clipped by 5 bases and J by 9 bases, with 14 bases between them. This CDR3 contains 14 residues.

In this sample, this clone turned up a few times. The chain has TRBV7-2 and TRBJ2-6; D call uncertain. Trimming shortened V by 3 bases and J by 0 bases, and 12 bases separated the two germline ends. CDR1 is SGHTA and CDR2 is FQGNSA in the germline V gene. The CDR3 consists of 17 residues. In DNA, the CDR3 is TGTGCCAGCAGCTTGGGCAGGATCCTCTCTGGGGCCAACGTCCTGACTTTC. Protein product: CASSLGRILSGANVLTF. Full variable domain (rest looked up from reference TRBV7-2 and TRBJ2-6): GAGVSQSPSNKVTEKGKDVELRCDPISGHTALYWYRQSLGQGLEFLIYFQGNSAPDKSGLPSDRFSAERTGGSVSTLTIQRTQQEDSAVYLCASSLGRILSGANVLTFGAGSRLTVL.

The V and J genes are TRBV28 and TRBJ1-1, with TRBD1 matching 11 bases. Trimming at V came to 5 bases and at J to 1 base, leaving 6 bases not matched to a gene. Germline V gene sequence: CDR1 MDHEN, CDR2 SYDVKM. The CDR3 totals 16 residues. CDR3 amino acids: CASSTSGQGANTEAFF. The CDR3 nucleotides are TGTGCCAGCAGTACCTCCGGACAGGGGGCGAACACTGAAGCTTTCTTT.

The V call is TRBV19, the J call TRBJ1-3; D may be TRBD1 (5 bases). V was clipped by 5 bases and J by 0 bases, with 8 bases between them. The CDR3 covers 14 residues. Germline assignment: CDR1 LNHDA and CDR2 SQIVND (reference sequence). CDR3 residues: CASSSDSSGNTIYF. The CDR3 region has the DNA TGTGCCAGTAGTTCCGACAGCTCTGGAAACACCATATATTTT. Full variable domain (rest looked up from reference TRBV19 and TRBJ1-3): DGGITQSPKYLFRKEGQNVTLSCEQNLNHDAMYWYRQDPGQGLRLIYYSQIVNDFQKGDIAEGYSVSREKKESFPLTVTSAQKNPTAFYLCASSSDSSGNTIYFGEGSWLTVV.

This chain links TRBV30 with TRBJ1-5; D gene unclear. This CDR3 region has 14 residues. V was clipped by 3 bases and J by 0 bases, with 9 bases between them. Germline V CDR1 and CDR2: GTSNPN, SVGIG (reference sequence). The CDR3 bases are TGTGCCTGGAGCGGTACAGCTAGCAATCAGCCCCAGCATTTT. Translated: CAWSGTASNQPQHF.

The chain employs TRBV7-9 and TRBJ2-7; 9 bases align to TRBD2. Trimming took 5 bases from V and 5 from J; bases not matched to a gene: 7. Germline V CDR1 and CDR2: SEHNR, FQNEAQ (reference sequence). CDR3 length: 14 residues. The CDR3, as DNA: TGTGCCAGCAGCAAATCTAGCGGGAAACACGAGCAGTACTTC. Translating gives CASSKSSGKHEQYF.

This clone turned up a few times. J is TRBJ2-3 and V is TRBV5-1, with 11 positions matching TRBD2. V lost 4 bases to trimming and J lost 3 bases; unmatched junction nucleotides: 7. Germline CDR1 is SGHRS and CDR2 is YFSETQ. The CDR3 is 16 amino acids. DNA of the CDR3: TGCGCCAGCAGCGCCCTACTAGCGGGGGTAACAGATACGCAGTATTTT. Translation: CASSALLAGVTDTQYF.

This clone came up a few times. The rearrangement joins TRBV18 to TRBJ1-1; TRBD1 agrees at 8 bases. From germline, CDR1 is KGHSH and CDR2 LQKENI. The CDR3 loop spans 16 amino acids. Trimming removed 6 bases from V and 1 base from J; junction bases left unmatched: 10. Written as DNA, the CDR3 is TGTGCCAGCTCCCAAAATACAGGGGGACGGAACACTGAAGCTTTCTTT. Translation gives CASSQNTGGRNTEAFF. The whole variable domain, remainder taken from reference TRBV18 and TRBJ1-1, is NAGVMQNPRHLVRRRGQEARLRCSPMKGHSHVYWYRQLPEEGLKFMVYLQKENIIDESGMPKERFSAEFPKEGPSILRIQQVVRGDSAAYFCASSQNTGGRNTEAFFGQGTRLTVV.

This clone has just a few counts. The chain couples TRBV29-1 to TRBJ2-1; a weak D match, TRBD1 (5 bases). Trimming left V 1 base short and J 2 bases short, with 12 bases between. The CDR3 sequence is 15 residues long. Germline V gene data show CDR1 as SQVTM and CDR2 as ANQGSEA. CDR3 sequence reads: CSVEVQGRAYNEQFF. The CDR3 DNA reads TGCAGCGTTGAAGTCCAGGGTAGGGCCTACAATGAGCAGTTCTTC.

Notes on this clone: Other DNA sequences within the sample encode an identical CDR3. The chain employs TRBV28 and TRBJ2-7, with D possibly matching TRBD1 (5 bases). The CDR3 covers 13 residues. Trimming took 3 bases from V and 0 from J, leaving 6 bases between them. CDR1 is MDHEN, CDR2 SYDVKM, per germline. The CDR3 bases are TGTGCCAGCAGTTTGCAGGGCTCCTACGAGCAGTACTTC. It encodes CASSLQGSYEQYF.

This chain uses TRBV27 with TRBJ1-6; D unresolved. V lost 7 bases, J lost 7 bases, and 17 bases lay in between. The germline V gene has CDR1 MNHEY and CDR2 SMNVEV (reference sequence). The length of the CDR3 is 15 residues. Here the CDR3 DNA reads TGTGCCAGCACCCCTCACAGAGCATTAAATTCACCCCTCCACTTT. Encoded protein: CASTPHRALNSPLHF.

The rearrangement joins TRBV6-1 to TRBJ1-4; D perhaps matches TRBD1 (6 bases). Trimming took 0 bases from V and 8 from J, leaving 28 bases between them. Germline V CDR1 and CDR2: MNHNS, SASEGT. The CDR3 sequence is 20 residues long. The CDR3 spells CASSEAGTRDLLWNSEKLFF. Here the CDR3 DNA reads TGTGCCAGCAGTGAAGCGGGGACACGGGATCTCCTGTGGAACTCCGAAAAACTGTTTTTT.

This clone was picked up one time. This chain links TRBV7-6 with TRBJ2-1, with D possibly TRBD2 on 9 matching bases. Germline assignment: CDR1 SGHVS and CDR2 FNYEAQ. The ends were cut back, 4 bases at V and 6 bases at J, with 25 bases in the middle. The CDR3 contains 18 residues. CDR3 DNA: TGTGCCAGCAGCTCTACAGGGGGAGAGCTAGCGGGATTCAATGAGCAGTTCTTC. Amino acids: CASSSTGGELAGFNEQFF.

The chain recombines TRBV19 with TRBJ1-1; TRBD1 matches 7 bases. CDR3 size: 14 residues. With 7 bases clipped from V and 5 bases from J, the junction kept 10 bases outside the gene matches. Germline V CDR1 and CDR2: LNHDA, SQIVND (reference sequence). The CDR3 DNA reads TGTGCCAGTACTTCCGGACAGGTCGGGACTGAAGCTTTCTTT. Translating gives CASTSGQVGTEAFF.

The chain combines TRBV6-6 with TRBJ1-3, with a possible D match to TRBD1 (5 bases). Per germline, CDR1 MNHNY and CDR2 SVGAGI (reference sequence). The V end lost 0 bases, the J end lost 5 bases, and 11 bases lay between the germline ends. The CDR3 is made up of 15 amino acids. CDR3 residues: CASSYSGQGRNTIYF. As DNA, the CDR3 is TGTGCCAGCAGTTACTCGGGTCAGGGAAGAAACACCATATATTTT.

J is TRBJ1-1 and V is TRBV30; D gene uncertain. The CDR3 length is 12 residues. Germline V gene sequence: CDR1 GTSNPN, CDR2 SVGIG (reference sequence). Trimming stripped 3 bases from V and 1 base from J, with 6 bases between. The CDR3 coding sequence is TGTGCCTGGAGCCGAGCGAACACTGAAGCTTTCTTT. Its protein product is CAWSRANTEAFF.

The chain employs TRBV28 and TRBJ1-5; tentatively, D is TRBD1 (5 bases). Germline V lookup: CDR1 MDHEN, CDR2 SYDVKM. The V end was cut by 10 bases, the J end by 4 bases, with 20 bases between. The CDR3 runs to 15 residues. In DNA form, the CDR3 reads TGTGCCATTAAGGACACTCCAGGAATGAATCAGCCCCAGCATTTT. This encodes CAIKDTPGMNQPQHF.

The V and J genes are TRBV2 and TRBJ2-7, with D possibly being TRBD2 (5 bases). This CDR3 has 13 amino acids. Per the germline V gene, CDR1 is SNHLY and CDR2 is FYNNEI. V lost 7 bases and J 0 bases, leaving 10 bases between the germline ends. The CDR3, as DNA: TGTGCCAGCAAGCGGCAGAGCTCCTACGAGCAGTACTTC. Its translation: CASKRQSSYEQYF.

In its sample, this clone was seen once. The chain is built from TRBV5-1 and TRBJ2-2, with D possibly matching TRBD1 (6 bases). Germline V lookup: CDR1 SGHRS, CDR2 YFSETQ. V was shortened by 6 bases and J by 2 bases, with 8 bases between the two germline ends. The CDR3 covers 13 residues. This CDR3 reads CASTGVNTGELFF. The CDR3 nucleotides are TGCGCCAGCACAGGGGTTAACACCGGGGAGCTGTTTTTT.

V is TRBV2 and J is TRBJ1-1, with D uncertain. The CDR3 is 14 residues long. Germline loops: CDR1 SNHLY, CDR2 FYNNEI. V lost 8 bases to trimming and J lost 0 bases, with 13 bases between them. DNA of the CDR3: TGTGCCAGCCTGAGGAGAAACATGAACACTGAAGCTTTCTTT. Translated, it gives CASLRRNMNTEAFF. The variable domain in full, with the rest retrieved from reference TRBV2 and TRBJ1-1, is EPEVTQTPSHQVTQMGQEVILRCVPISNHLYFYWYRQILGQKVEFLVSFYNNEISEKSEIFDDQFSVERPDGSNFTLKIRSTKLEDSAMYFCASLRRNMNTEAFFGQGTRLTVV.

Only one count was recorded for this clone. The chain has TRBV2 and TRBJ1-2, with D perhaps TRBD1 (5 bases). V was cut by 6 bases and J by 6 bases, with 8 bases left in between. This CDR3 contains 11 residues. The germline CDR1 and CDR2 sequences are SNHLY and FYNNEI. The CDR3 bases are TGTGCCAGCAGAGCGGGGGATGGCTACACCTTC. It specifies CASRAGDGYTF.

V and J are TRBV30 and TRBJ1-2; 7 bases are a match to TRBD1. This CDR3 spans 16 amino acids. V lost 2 bases, J lost 4 bases, and 13 bases stayed unmatched. CDR1 and CDR2 from the germline V gene are GTSNPN and SVGIG (reference sequence). The CDR3 bases are TGTGCCTGGAGTTCACGTTCCCCCGGGACAGCCTATGGCTACACCTTC. Protein: CAWSSRSPGTAYGYTF.

The chain carries TRBV7-6 and TRBJ1-1, with D possibly TRBD1 on 6 matching bases. Per germline, CDR1 SGHVS and CDR2 FNYEAQ. This CDR3 has 15 amino acids. V lost 3 bases to trimming and J lost 5 bases, with 16 bases between them. CDR3 bases: TGTGCCAGCAGCTTGGGCCAGGGGAGGGCTACTGAAGCTTTCTTT. Translation gives CASSLGQGRATEAFF.

This clone came up a few times. This chain links TRBV27 with TRBJ1-6; maybe TRBD1 (5 bases). The CDR3 runs to 14 residues. With 3 bases removed from V and 6 bases from J, the gap between germline ends came to 9 bases. CDR1 is MNHEY and CDR2 is SMNVEV in the germline V gene (reference sequence). The CDR3 DNA follows: TGTGCCAGCAGTTTTGGAAGGGGTAATTCACCCCTCCACTTT. This encodes CASSFGRGNSPLHF.

The V gene is TRBV5-1, the J gene TRBJ1-5; D is possibly TRBD1 (6 bases). The CDR3 totals 14 residues. V was shortened by 2 bases and J by 4 bases, with 10 bases between the two germline ends. Germline-derived CDR1 and CDR2 are SGHRS and YFSETQ. The CDR3 here is CASSLDGQNQPQHF. The DNA of the CDR3 is TGCGCCAGCAGCTTAGACGGACAGAATCAGCCCCAGCATTTT.

Of note for this clone: At the DNA level, this CDR3 is encoded by other sequences in the same sample as well. J is TRBJ2-3 and V is TRBV7-9, with 7 bases that match TRBD2. V shed 1 base and J 4 bases; nucleotides not matched to a gene: 2. From germline, CDR1 is SEHNR and CDR2 FQNEAQ (reference sequence). The CDR3 contains 14 residues. CDR3 nucleotide sequence: TGTGCCAGCAGCTTAGGTGGGGGGGCAGATACGCAGTATTTT. Its protein product is CASSLGGGADTQYF.